This T cell receptor beta chain was profiled in a study of blood T cell repertoires in COVID-19. Study-level information: Acute and convalescent COVID-19 specimens originated in the United States, Italy and Spain. The analysed material was cDNA or gDNA that came from T cells, B-cell-depleted T cells, or PBMCs.

CDR1 and CDR2 (germline): SGHNT, YYREEE (reference sequence). This CDR3 is 12 amino acids long. Trimming cost V 0 bases and J 6 bases, with 5 bases left between them. Methods used by the authors: Estimates of nucleated cell counts were drawn from the amplification of reference gene primers. Clones were sequenced by immunoSEQ multiplex PCR, and TCRdb holds only the in-frame ones, with some missing. Clone size and V and J calls were adopted from that table, with D and trimming inferred from the DNA. The sample lists a few hundred thousand clones, about 88% occurring once. Sample: peripheral blood. V usage is TRBV5-4 and J usage is TRBJ2-3; TRBD2 might be the D (5 bases). This TCR derives from a middle-aged woman who had recovered from COVID-19. CDR3 sequence reads: CASSLASDTQYF. CDR3 bases: TGTGCCAGCAGCTTGGCTAGCGATACGCAGTATTTT. The full variable domain, in which reference TRBV5-4 and TRBJ2-3 provide the parts outside the CDR3, is ETGVTQSPTHLIKTRGQQVTLRCSSQSGHNTVSWYQQALGQGPQFIFQYYREEENGRGNFPPRFSGLQFPNYSSELNVNALELDDSALYLCASSLASDTQYFGPGTRLTVL.